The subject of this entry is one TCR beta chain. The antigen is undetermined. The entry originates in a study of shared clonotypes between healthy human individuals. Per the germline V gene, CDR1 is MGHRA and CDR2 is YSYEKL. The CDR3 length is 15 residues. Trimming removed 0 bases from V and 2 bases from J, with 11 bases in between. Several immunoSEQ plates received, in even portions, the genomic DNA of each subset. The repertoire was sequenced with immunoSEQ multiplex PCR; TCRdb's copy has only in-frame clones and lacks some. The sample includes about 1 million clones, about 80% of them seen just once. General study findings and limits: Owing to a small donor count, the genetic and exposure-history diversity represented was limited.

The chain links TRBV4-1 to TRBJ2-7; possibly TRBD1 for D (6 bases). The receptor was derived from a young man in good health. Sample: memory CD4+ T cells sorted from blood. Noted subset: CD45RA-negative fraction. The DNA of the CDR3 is TGCGCCAGCAGCCAAGATAGGACAGCCGCCTACGAGCAGTACTTC. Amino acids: CASSQDRTAAYEQYF.